This TCR beta chain derives from a study of cytomegalovirus exposure and HLA in healthy donors. At the level of the study: There were 350 to 400 genotyped donors. Of these, about 81% fell in the genetic ancestry cluster associated with self-reported Caucasian donors.

There are 13 residues in the CDR3. Germline V gene lookup returns CDR1 SNHLY and CDR2 FYNNEI. The V end lost 1 base, the J end lost 6 bases, and 8 bases lay between the germline ends. A note on this clone: Its antigen is not identified.

Study results and limitations: Later analysis suggested links between common viral pathogens and several top significant clusters.

This PCR relied on a set of 60 Vbeta primers and 13 Jbeta primers. Using immunoSEQ multiplex PCR, the repertoire was profiled, and TCRdb retains in-frame clones only, with some absent. The data contain approximately 190,000 clones, 81% of them singletons. This sequence joins TRBV2 and TRBJ2-3, with a possible D match to TRBD2 (6 bases). Material: PBMCs. The clonotype was recovered from a man aged 45-65 years in good health and CMV-seronegative. Here the CDR3 DNA reads TGTGCCAGCAGTGAAGACCTAGCGGATACGCAGTATTTT. Translation gives CASSEDLADTQYF.